The following is a TCR beta chain sequence with its context. The sample's time point: newly diagnosed GD, antithyroid drugs for less than 3 months. From PBMCs, RNA was extracted and then used to make the TCR library. To make TCR beta libraries, researchers used iRepertoire HTBI primers and Arm-PCR of CDR3 regions. TCRdb independently ran MiXCR on the multiplex PCR reads; one entry per CDR3 protein. Found here are a few hundred thousand distinct CDR3 sequences, about 14% of them singletons; the top ten hold approximately 17%. The source of the sample is a study of regulatory T cells in long-lasting Graves disease. CDR1 is SGHRS and CDR2 is YFSETQ in the germline V gene. Trimming shortened V by 4 bases and J by 4 bases, and 20 bases separated the two germline ends. This CDR3 has 16 residues. These data also featured in a second study, about T cells in Graves' hyperthyroidism and ophthalmopathy. As that report states: TCR CDR3 regions were first amplified by RT-PCR with HTBI primers. Most thyroid clonotypes with frequency above 0.001 were detected in blood.

This specimen consisted of peripheral blood mononuclear cells (PBMCs), obtained at new diagnosis, from a patient treated with antithyroid drugs. The chain uses TRBV5-1 and TRBJ2-5; possibly TRBD1 or TRBD2 for D (5 bases each). The origin of this receptor is a woman aged 45-59 years with Graves disease. The CDR3 loop is CASSPWEWGSRETQYF. CDR3 bases: TGCGCCAGCAGCCCCTGGGAGTGGGGGTCCAGAGAGACCCAGTACTTC. Complete variable domain (other parts from reference TRBV5-1 and TRBJ2-5): KAGVTQTPRYLIKTRGQQVTLSCSPISGHRSVSWYQQTPGQGLQFLFEYFSETQRNKGNFPGRFSGRQFSNSRSEMNVSTLELGDSALYLCASSPWEWGSRETQYFGPGTRLLVL.